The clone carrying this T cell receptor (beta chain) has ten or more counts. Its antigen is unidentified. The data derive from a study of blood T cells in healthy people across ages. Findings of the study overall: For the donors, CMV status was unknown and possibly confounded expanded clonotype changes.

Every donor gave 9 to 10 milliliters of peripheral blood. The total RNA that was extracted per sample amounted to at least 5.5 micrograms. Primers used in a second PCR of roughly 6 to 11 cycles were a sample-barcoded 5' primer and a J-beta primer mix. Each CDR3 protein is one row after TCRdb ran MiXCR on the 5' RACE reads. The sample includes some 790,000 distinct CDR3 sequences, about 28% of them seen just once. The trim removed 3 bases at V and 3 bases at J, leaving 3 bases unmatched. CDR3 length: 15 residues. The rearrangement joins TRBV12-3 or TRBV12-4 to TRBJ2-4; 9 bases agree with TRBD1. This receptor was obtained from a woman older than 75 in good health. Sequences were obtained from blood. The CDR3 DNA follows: TGTGCCAGCAGTTTGGACAGGGGTAGCAAAAACATTCAGTACTTC. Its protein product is CASSLDRGSKNIQYF.